This is a list of T cell receptor beta chains from one sample in a study of blood T cell repertoires in COVID-19. Clones were read by immunoSEQ multiplex PCR, and TCRdb kept only the in-frame ones, dropping some. The sample shows some 240,000 clones, about 81% of them seen only once. The sample comprised peripheral blood. All receptors come from a woman between 65 and 79 years old with COVID-19, enrolled during active disease. CDR3s include the opening cysteine and the closing phenylalanine or tryptophan. D genes are given only for firm matches. Clone size is given for some rows only: seen once, a few or many times, or a class if the clone is expanded.

v_gene,abundance,j_gene,d_gene,CDR3aa,CDR3nt
TRBV3-1/TRBV3-2,-,TRBJ1-6,-,CASSRSDSSNSPLHF,TGTGCCAGCAGCCGGTCGGACAGTTCTAATTCACCCCTCCACTTT
TRBV27,-,TRBJ1-6,-,CASWDINSPLHF,TGTGCCAGCTGGGACATCAATTCACCCCTCCACTTT
TRBV7-9,-,TRBJ1-1,-,CASSLFLLGSAEAFF,TGTGCCAGCAGCTTATTCCTCCTCGGTAGCGCTGAAGCTTTCTTT
TRBV30,-,TRBJ1-2,-,CAWSVEGRQRGGGYTF,TGTGCCTGGAGTGTAGAGGGCAGGCAAAGAGGCGGAGGCTACACCTTC
TRBV2,-,TRBJ2-1,TRBD2,CASRAEREGYNEQFF,TGTGCCAGCAGGGCTGAGCGGGAAGGATACAATGAGCAGTTCTTC
TRBV28,-,TRBJ1-5,TRBD1,CASQTGGEGNQPQHF,TGTGCCAGCCAGACAGGGGGCGAGGGCAATCAGCCCCAGCATTTT
TRBV13,few,TRBJ2-1,TRBD2,CASSLGGGLAYNEQFF,TGTGCCAGCAGCTTAGGTGGGGGACTAGCCTACAATGAGCAGTTCTTC
TRBV6-5,-,TRBJ2-7,-,CASSYSRQESYEQYF,TGTGCCAGCAGTTACTCCAGACAGGAGTCCTACGAGCAGTACTTC
TRBV6-6,once,TRBJ1-3,-,CASRMGAGNTIYF,TGTGCCAGCCGAATGGGGGCAGGAAACACCATATATTTT
TRBV5-1,-,TRBJ2-1,-,CASRTQGPEQFF,TGCGCCAGCAGGACCCAGGGCCCCGAGCAGTTCTTC
TRBV3-1/TRBV3-2,-,TRBJ1-1,-,CASSQGPTEAFF,TGTGCCAGCAGCCAAGGTCCGACTGAAGCTTTCTTT
TRBV6-5,-,TRBJ1-3,-,CASRPPDSSGNTIYF,TGTGCCAGCAGGCCCCCGGACAGCTCTGGAAACACCATATATTTT
TRBV27,-,TRBJ2-6,TRBD2,CASSWVGLAGGAAGANVLTF,TGTGCCAGCAGTTGGGTGGGGCTAGCGGGAGGCGCTGCTGGGGCCAACGTCCTGACTTTC
TRBV19,-,TRBJ1-4,TRBD1,CASKTGGALGEKLFF,TGTGCCAGTAAGACAGGGGGCGCCCTGGGAGAAAAACTGTTTTTT
TRBV5-4,-,TRBJ2-1,-,CASSFGGTSSYNEQFF,TGTGCCAGCAGCTTTGGCGGTACGAGCTCCTACAATGAGCAGTTCTTC
TRBV5-1,-,TRBJ2-3,TRBD2,CASSLGLTSGTADTQYF,TGCGCCAGCAGCTTGGGGCTTACTAGCGGGACGGCAGATACGCAGTATTTT
TRBV7-8,-,TRBJ1-1,TRBD1,CASSLGTGIYTEAFF,TGTGCCAGCAGCTTGGGGACAGGGATCTACACTGAAGCTTTCTTT
TRBV5-1,-,TRBJ2-4,TRBD1,CASSPRLTGQGHNIQYF,TGCGCCAGCAGCCCTCGCCTCACGGGACAGGGGCACAACATTCAGTACTTC
TRBV27,-,TRBJ2-1,TRBD2,CASSFLTSGRLSYNEQFF,TGTGCCAGCAGTTTTCTGACTAGCGGGAGGCTCTCCTACAATGAGCAGTTCTTC
TRBV29-1,-,TRBJ1-1,-,CSARWSQEAFF,TGCAGCGCCCGATGGTCGCAGGAAGCTTTCTTT
TRBV12-3/TRBV12-4,-,TRBJ1-1,-,CASSFGPPTEAFF,TGTGCCAGCAGCTTTGGGCCCCCCACTGAAGCTTTCTTT
TRBV6-4,-,TRBJ2-1,-,CASSDSENEQFF,TGTGCCAGCAGTGACTCAGAGAATGAGCAGTTCTTC
TRBV20-1,-,TRBJ2-5,-,CSASFGEGGPRETQYF,-
TRBV28,once,TRBJ2-7,TRBD1,CASSPPGQGTYEQYF,TGTGCCAGCAGTCCTCCGGGACAGGGGACGTACGAGCAGTACTTC
TRBV6-6,-,TRBJ1-5,TRBD1,CASSPEARGHQPQHF,TGTGCCAGCAGTCCGGAGGCCAGGGGGCACCAGCCCCAGCATTTT
TRBV18,-,TRBJ2-4,TRBD2,CASSGTTQNIQYF,TGTGCCAGCTCCGGGACTACCCAAAACATTCAGTACTTC
TRBV6-6,-,TRBJ2-2,-,CASGHETGELFF,TGTGCCAGCGGGCACGAAACCGGGGAGCTGTTTTTT
TRBV7-2,-,TRBJ2-3,-,CASSSFTGFTDTQYF,TGTGCCAGCAGCTCCTTCACGGGGTTCACAGATACGCAGTATTTT
TRBV5-1,-,TRBJ2-1,-,CASSPRTRGDEQFF,TGCGCCAGCAGCCCTAGGACCAGGGGGGATGAGCAGTTCTTC
TRBV28,-,TRBJ1-1,-,CASRISPNTEAFF,TGTGCCAGTAGAATATCTCCGAACACTGAAGCTTTCTTT
TRBV18,-,TRBJ1-3,TRBD1,CASSPETGVTGNTIYF,TGTGCCAGCTCACCGGAGACAGGGGTGACAGGAAACACCATATATTTT
TRBV11-3,-,TRBJ2-1,TRBD2,CASSRTGTSGYNEQFF,TGTGCCAGCAGCCGGACCGGGACTAGCGGCTACAATGAGCAGTTCTTC
TRBV7-2,-,TRBJ2-7,TRBD2,CASSLSSTSPPTNF,TGTGCCAGCAGCTTATCATCGACTAGCCCGCCGACAAACTTC
TRBV2,-,TRBJ2-5,TRBD2,CASSPGLAGGVETQYF,TGTGCCAGCAGTCCAGGACTAGCGGGAGGTGTGGAGACCCAGTACTTC
TRBV5-8,-,TRBJ1-3,-,CASSLVGINSGNTIYF,TGTGCCAGCAGCTTGGTGGGCATCAACTCTGGAAACACCATATATTTT
TRBV6-5,-,TRBJ2-7,-,CASSYRGDGYEQYF,TGTGCCAGCAGTTACCGTGGAGACGGCTACGAGCAGTACTTC
TRBV7-8,-,TRBJ1-1,-,CASSSRSGNTEAFF,TGTGCCAGCAGTTCCAGGTCAGGGAACACTGAAGCTTTCTTT
TRBV6-5,-,TRBJ1-6,TRBD1,CASGSDRGNSPLHF,TGTGCCAGCGGATCGGACAGGGGCAATTCACCCCTCCACTTT
TRBV5-1,few,TRBJ2-1,TRBD2,CASSLNLADNEQFF,TGCGCCAGCAGCTTGAATCTAGCGGACAATGAGCAGTTCTTC
TRBV5-1,-,TRBJ2-7,-,CATSDGSLYEQYF,TGCGCCACTTCTGACGGGAGTCTGTACGAGCAGTACTTC
TRBV19,-,TRBJ1-5,TRBD1,CASSTQGNNQPQHF,TGTGCCAGTAGTACACAGGGGAACAATCAGCCCCAGCATTTT